This T cell receptor beta chain appears in the sequencing data of a study of shared clonotypes between healthy human individuals. Sequencing was performed with immunoSEQ multiplex PCR; in TCRdb, only in-frame clones are kept and a portion is missing. The sample contains about 2.3 million clones, about nine tenths of which appear only once. Trimming at V came to 5 bases and at J to 4 bases, leaving 6 bases not matched to a gene. The CDR3 runs to 14 residues. Germline V CDR1 and CDR2: LNHDA, SQIVND (reference sequence). The split of CD4+ cells yielded CD45RA+ naive and CD45RA-negative memory subsets. The V gene is TRBV19, the J gene TRBJ1-1; 8 bases are shared with TRBD1. Material: naive CD4+ T cells from PBMCs. Regarding subset: CD45RA+ positively selected. The clonotype was recovered from a man aged 18-30 years in good health. Some clones in this sample may be carry-over from other donors' samples. The DNA for the CDR3 is TGTGCCAGTAGTCCACGACAGGGGACCACTGAAGCTTTCTTT. Encoded protein: CASSPRQGTTEAFF.